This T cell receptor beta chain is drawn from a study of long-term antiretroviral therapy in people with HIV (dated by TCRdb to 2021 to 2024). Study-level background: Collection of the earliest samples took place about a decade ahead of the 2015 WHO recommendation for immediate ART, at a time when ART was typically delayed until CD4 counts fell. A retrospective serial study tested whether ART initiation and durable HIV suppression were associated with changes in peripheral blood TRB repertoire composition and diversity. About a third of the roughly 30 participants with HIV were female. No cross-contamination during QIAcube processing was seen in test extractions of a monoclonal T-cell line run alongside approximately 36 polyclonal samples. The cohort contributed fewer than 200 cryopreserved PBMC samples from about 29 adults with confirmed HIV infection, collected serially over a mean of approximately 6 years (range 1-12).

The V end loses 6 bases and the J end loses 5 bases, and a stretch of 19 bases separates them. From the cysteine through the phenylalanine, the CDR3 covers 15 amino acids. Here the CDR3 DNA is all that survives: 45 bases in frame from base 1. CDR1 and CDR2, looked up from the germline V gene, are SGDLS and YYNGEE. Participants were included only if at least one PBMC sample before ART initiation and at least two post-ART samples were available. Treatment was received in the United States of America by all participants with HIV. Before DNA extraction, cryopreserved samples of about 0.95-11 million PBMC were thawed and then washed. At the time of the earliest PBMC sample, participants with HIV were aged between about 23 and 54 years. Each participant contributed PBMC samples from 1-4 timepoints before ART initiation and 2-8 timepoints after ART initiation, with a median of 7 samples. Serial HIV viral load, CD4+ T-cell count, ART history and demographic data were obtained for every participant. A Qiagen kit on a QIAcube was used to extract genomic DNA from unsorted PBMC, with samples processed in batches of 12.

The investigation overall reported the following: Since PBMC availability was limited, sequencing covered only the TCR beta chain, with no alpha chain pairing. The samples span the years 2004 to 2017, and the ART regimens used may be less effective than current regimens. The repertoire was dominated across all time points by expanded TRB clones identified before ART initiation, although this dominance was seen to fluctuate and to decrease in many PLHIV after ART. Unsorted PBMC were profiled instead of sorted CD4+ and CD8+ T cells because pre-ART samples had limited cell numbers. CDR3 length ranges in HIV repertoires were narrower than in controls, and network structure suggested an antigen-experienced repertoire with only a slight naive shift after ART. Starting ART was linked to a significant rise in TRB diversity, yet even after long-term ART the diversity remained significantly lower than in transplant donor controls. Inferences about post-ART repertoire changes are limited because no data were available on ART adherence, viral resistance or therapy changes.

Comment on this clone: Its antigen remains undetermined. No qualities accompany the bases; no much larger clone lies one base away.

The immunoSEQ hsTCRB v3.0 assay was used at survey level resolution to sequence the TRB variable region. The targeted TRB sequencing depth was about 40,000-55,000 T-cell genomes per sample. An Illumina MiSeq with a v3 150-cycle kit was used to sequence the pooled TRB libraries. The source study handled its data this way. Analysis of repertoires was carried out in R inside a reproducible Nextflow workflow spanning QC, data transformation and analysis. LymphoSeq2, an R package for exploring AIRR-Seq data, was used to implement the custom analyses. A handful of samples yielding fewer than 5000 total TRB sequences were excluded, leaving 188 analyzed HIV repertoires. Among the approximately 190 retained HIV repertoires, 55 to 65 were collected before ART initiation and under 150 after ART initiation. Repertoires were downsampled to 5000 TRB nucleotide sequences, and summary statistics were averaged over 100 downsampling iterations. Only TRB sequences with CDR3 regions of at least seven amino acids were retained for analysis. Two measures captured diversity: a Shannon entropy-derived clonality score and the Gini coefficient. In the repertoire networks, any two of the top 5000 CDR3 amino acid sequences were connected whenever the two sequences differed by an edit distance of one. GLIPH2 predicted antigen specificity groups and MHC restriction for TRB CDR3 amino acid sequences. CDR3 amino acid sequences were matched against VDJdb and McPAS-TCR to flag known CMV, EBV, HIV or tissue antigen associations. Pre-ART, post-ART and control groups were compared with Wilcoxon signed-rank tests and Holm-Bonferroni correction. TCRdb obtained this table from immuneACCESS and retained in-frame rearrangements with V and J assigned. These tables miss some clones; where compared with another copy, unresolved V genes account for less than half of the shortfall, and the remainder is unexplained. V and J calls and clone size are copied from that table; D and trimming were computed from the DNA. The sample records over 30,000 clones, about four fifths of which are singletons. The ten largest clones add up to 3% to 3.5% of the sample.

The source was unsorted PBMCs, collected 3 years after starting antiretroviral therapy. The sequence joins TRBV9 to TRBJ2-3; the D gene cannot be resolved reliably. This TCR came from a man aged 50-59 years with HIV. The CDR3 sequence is CASTPTGSPVDTQYF. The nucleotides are TGTGCCAGCACCCCAACTGGATCCCCGGTAGATACGCAGTATTTT.